This T cell receptor beta chain derives from a study of shared clonotypes between healthy human individuals (dated by TCRdb to 2020 to 2022). The study in broad terms: The cohort included a few men and a couple of women between 18 and 49 years of age. Blood TCR repertoires of a handful of healthy adults were deeply sequenced to estimate repertoire size and the extent of clonotype sharing between individuals. Different laboratories and diverse techniques were used to prepare libraries and sequence TCR repertoires, to increase sequencing depth and limit assay-specific biases. Each donor's leukapheresis produced roughly between about 0.8 and 10 billion PBMCs.

Broad study findings and their caveats: The small number of donors limited the genetic and exposure-history diversity represented. Only blood was sampled, and tissue TCR repertoires likely differ from those in blood. Based on pairwise subsampling, the degree of clonotype sharing among donors was expected to be affected by sequencing depth.

About this clone: Its antigen is still unknown. No qualities accompany the bases; no much larger clone lies one base away.

Donors were healthy HIV-negative adults with no recently reported acute infections or vaccinations. Every donor was a Caucasian adult residing in Nashville, Tennessee, USA. For unsorted samples, 90 million or so PBMCs were counted and genomic DNA was extracted with the QIAamp DNA Blood Mini kit. Blood was collected by leukapheresis, and PBMCs were isolated by Ficoll-Histopaque density gradient centrifugation and then cryopreserved in liquid nitrogen vapor phase. Using the deep immunoSEQ assay, multiplex PCR amplified TCR CDR3 regions from genomic DNA. Extracted genomic DNA from each cell subset was spread evenly across all wells of several immunoSEQ 96-well plates, with each plate serving as a replicate. For unsorted PBMC, 250 to 350 ng of genomic DNA, equivalent to tens of thousands of T cell genomes, went into each replicate PCR. Ten immunoSEQ deep assay plates were used to sequence unsorted PBMC genomic DNA. The purified libraries were quantified using a Qubit 3.0 fluorometer, sized with a Bioanalyzer 2100, and then quantified again using the KAPA Library Quantification kit. Each immunoSEQ 96-well plate was sequenced on its own single-read 150-cycle Illumina NextSeq 550 flow cell. As for the original processing: Because the immunoSEQ output included only junctional sequences and no quality scores, the filtering could not be the same as the filtering used for full-length reads. To assign V/J genes and CDR3, sequences were annotated against IMGT germline references using PyIR, a Python wrapper for IgBLAST v1.9. Any read was removed if the V/J assignment was weak (E-value above 1e-6), the CDR3 was missing, or the read contained stop codons, out-of-frame junctions, or ambiguous translated residues. V3J clonotypes were defined as sequences sharing an identical inferred V gene, J gene, and CDR3 amino acid sequence. Percentage overlap between repertoires was computed as shared unique clonotypes divided by the size of the smaller repertoire. Repertoire richness was assessed with RTK rarefaction, the Chao1 estimator, and Recon v2.1 estimates of unobserved clonotypes. Imported from immuneACCESS, the table was reduced by TCRdb to in-frame sequences with V and J called. These copies leave out some clones; in studies compared against another copy, an unresolved V gene accounts for under half, and the cause of the remainder is not known. The V and J calls and the clone size are those of that table, but D and trimming were determined from the DNA. The sample table records approximately 510,000 clones; 79% of these occur just once. Of the sample, 10% to 15% is held by the ten largest clones.

The CDR3 holds 17 amino acids from the cysteine to the phenylalanine. Just CDR3 DNA is preserved here, 51 bases in frame from base 1. V drops 3 bases and J drops 0 bases, leaving 15 bases in between. CDR1 and CDR2, looked up from the germline V gene, are KGHSH and LQKENI. Recombination joined TRBV18 with TRBJ2-1, with a weak D call of TRBD2 (5 bases match). Input material: PBMCs. This TCR was sampled from a woman between 40 and 50 years old in good health. Some clones in this sample may be carry-over from other donors' samples. The CDR3 region reads CASSPQSVGSSYNEQFF. The DNA sequence reads TGTGCCAGCTCACCCCAAAGCGTTGGGAGCTCCTACAATGAGCAGTTCTTC. With the rest looked up from the reference TRBV18 and TRBJ2-1 genes rather than sequenced, the full variable domain is NAGVMQNPRHLVRRRGQEARLRCSPMKGHSHVYWYRQLPEEGLKFMVYLQKENIIDESGMPKERFSAEFPKEGPSILRIQQVVRGDSAAYFCASSPQSVGSSYNEQFFGPGTRLTVL.